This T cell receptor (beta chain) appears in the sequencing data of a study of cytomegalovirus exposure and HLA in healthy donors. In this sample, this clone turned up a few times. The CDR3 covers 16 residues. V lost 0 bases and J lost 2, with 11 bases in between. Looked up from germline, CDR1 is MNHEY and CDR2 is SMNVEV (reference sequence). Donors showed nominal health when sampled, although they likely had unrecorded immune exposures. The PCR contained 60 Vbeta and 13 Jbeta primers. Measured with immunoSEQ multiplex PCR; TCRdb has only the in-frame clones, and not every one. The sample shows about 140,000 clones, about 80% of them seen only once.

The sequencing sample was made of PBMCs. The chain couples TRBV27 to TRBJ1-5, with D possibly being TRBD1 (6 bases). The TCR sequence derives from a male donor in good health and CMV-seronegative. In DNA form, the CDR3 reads TGTGCCAGCAGTTTATCTCCAGGGGTTGGCAATCAGCCCCAGCATTTT. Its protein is CASSLSPGVGNQPQHF.